These T cell receptor beta chains were read from a single sample in a study of T cells after yellow fever vaccination. TCRdb independently ran MiXCR on the 5' RACE reads; one entry per CDR3 protein. The table has 400,000 or so distinct CDR3 sequences, around 10% seen once. The sample in question was PBMCs, obtained on the day of the first yellow fever vaccination. These receptors all come from a man between 18 and 35 years old who received the YFV17D yellow fever vaccine. CDR3s include the opening cysteine and the closing phenylalanine or tryptophan. The D gene is left open where the match is weak. Clone size is shown for a subset of rows, as once, few, many or a class of expanded clone.

abundance	v_gene	d_gene	j_gene	CDR3nt	CDR3aa
.	TRBV24-1	.	TRBJ1-2	TGTGCCACCAGTGATTCAGGAGCTAGCTATGGCTACACCTTC	CATSDSGASYGYTF
few	TRBV6-4	TRBD2	TRBJ2-1	TGTGCCAGCAGTGGGACACGGACTAGCGGGGGGGCTGAGCAGTTCTTC	CASSGTRTSGGAEQFF
many	TRBV6-5	TRBD2	TRBJ2-4	TGTGCCAGCAGTTACTCCTTCACTAGCGGGAAAAACATTCAGTACTTC	CASSYSFTSGKNIQYF
few	TRBV25-1	.	TRBJ2-5	TGTGCCAGCAGCCCAAGGGTAGGGGGCCAAGAGACCCAGTACTTC	CASSPRVGGQETQYF
.	TRBV10-1	.	TRBJ2-2	TGCGCCAGCAGTTCTTTCTCCCGGGAGCTGTTTTTT	CASSSFSRELFF
few	TRBV6-2/TRBV6-3	TRBD2	TRBJ2-1	TGTGCCAGCATCAATAGCGGGGGCCGTTACAATGAGCAGTTCTTC	CASINSGGRYNEQFF
.	TRBV7-8	.	TRBJ2-7	TGTGCCAGCAACTTCGACACCGAGGGCGAGCAGTACTTC	CASNFDTEGEQYF
few	TRBV5-1	.	TRBJ2-7	TGCGCCAGCAGCTTGGGTCAGCGGCAGAACGAGCAGTACTTC	CASSLGQRQNEQYF
.	TRBV7-9	TRBD1	TRBJ2-4	TGTGCCAGCAGCCACCGGGACAGGGGACGAGTATTCTACTTC	CASSHRDRGRVFYF
.	TRBV5-1	.	TRBJ2-3	TGCGCCAGCAGCCCCCAGACTAGTCCCTCTAGAGATACGCAGTATTTT	CASSPQTSPSRDTQYF
.	TRBV10-3	.	TRBJ1-5	TGTGCCATCAGTGAGTCGGGGGTTCAGCCCCAGCATTTT	CAISESGVQPQHF
.	TRBV4-2	.	TRBJ2-3	TGTGCCAGCAGCCAAGTTTCATCCCTAGACACAGATACGCAGTATTTT	CASSQVSSLDTDTQYF
many	TRBV7-2	.	TRBJ2-3	TGTGCCAGCAGCTTAACGTTCGGGGGCGATACGCAGTATTTT	CASSLTFGGDTQYF
few	TRBV5-1	TRBD1	TRBJ2-2	TGCGCCAGCAGCTTTCGGGACAGCAACACCGGGGAGCTGTTTTTT	CASSFRDSNTGELFF
few	TRBV30	TRBD1	TRBJ1-2	TGTGCCGTGACAGGGATCAGCTATGGCTACACCTTC	CAVTGISYGYTF
.	TRBV5-5	TRBD1	TRBJ2-7	TGTGCCAGCAGCTTCTCCTTCGGGACAGGGTCCGAGCAGTACTTC	CASSFSFGTGSEQYF
.	TRBV4-3	.	TRBJ2-1	TGCGCCAGCAGCCAAGACCGAATCTACAATGAGCAGTTCTTC	CASSQDRIYNEQFF
.	TRBV5-4	TRBD2	TRBJ2-3	TGTGCCAGCAGGAATTTAGCGGGGGGGCCTATAAGCACGCAGTATTTT	CASRNLAGGPISTQYF
few	TRBV7-9	TRBD2	TRBJ2-1	TGTGCCAGCAGGAATAGCGGGGGGGAGAATGAGCAGTTCTTC	CASRNSGGENEQFF
.	TRBV4-3	.	TRBJ2-6	TGCGCCAGCAGCCAAGAAGACGTCCGATTCTCTGGGGCCAACGTCCTGACTTTC	CASSQEDVRFSGANVLTF
.	TRBV6-5	.	TRBJ1-4	TGTGCCAGCAGTTACTCGACTCAGGGCAATGAAAAACTGTTTTTT	CASSYSTQGNEKLFF
many	TRBV7-9	.	TRBJ2-1	TGTGCCAGCAGCTTAGCCAGGGTCGATGAGCAGTTCTTC	CASSLARVDEQFF
.	TRBV12-3/TRBV12-4	.	TRBJ1-1	TGTGCCAGCTCCCTACCGAGGACTGAAGCTTTCTTT	CASSLPRTEAFF
.	TRBV4-1	.	TRBJ1-1	TGCGCCAGCAGCCCCCTCGGGCCCACTGAAGCTTTCTTT	CASSPLGPTEAFF
many	TRBV12-3/TRBV12-4	TRBD2	TRBJ2-1	TGTGCCAGCAGGGCGACTAGCGGGGATAATGAGCAGTTCTTC	CASRATSGDNEQFF
.	TRBV24-1	.	TRBJ2-5	TGTGCCACCAGTGACCCGACAGGAGTCCAAGAGACCCAGTACTTC	CATSDPTGVQETQYF
few	TRBV6-1	TRBD2	TRBJ2-1	TGTGCCAGCAGTGATGAAAGCGGGGGGGCCGGCTACAATGAGCAGTTCTTC	CASSDESGGAGYNEQFF
few	TRBV6-1	TRBD1	TRBJ1-5	TGTGCCAGCAGTAAAGGACAGGGGGCGGATCAGCCCCAGCATTTT	CASSKGQGADQPQHF
few	TRBV20-1	TRBD2	TRBJ2-5	TGCAGTGCTAGAAAACTAGCGGAGACCCAGTACTTC	CSARKLAETQYF
few	TRBV12-3/TRBV12-4	.	TRBJ2-7	TGTGCCAGCAGTTGGAGCAGCAATGCCTACGAGCAGTACTTC	CASSWSSNAYEQYF
few	TRBV7-2	TRBD2	TRBJ2-1	TGTGCCAGCAGCCCGAGACTAGCGGGGGGGCGAGGTGAGCAGTTCTTC	CASSPRLAGGRGEQFF
many	TRBV20-1	TRBD2	TRBJ2-1	TGCAGTGCTTCACTGACTAGCGACGGTGAGCAGTTCTTC	CSASLTSDGEQFF
.	TRBV7-2	.	TRBJ2-5	TGTGCCAGCAGCTCCAACCGGGGGCGCGAGACCCAGTACTTC	CASSSNRGRETQYF
.	TRBV6-5	TRBD2	TRBJ2-1	TGTGCCAGCAGTTACGGCGGGGGGGTATACAATGAGCAGTTCTTC	CASSYGGGVYNEQFF
few	TRBV11-1	TRBD2	TRBJ2-1	TGTGCCAGCAGCCCCTGGACTAGCTCTTCATGGGTCTCCAATGAGCAGTTCTTC	CASSPWTSSSWVSNEQFF
few	TRBV5-1	.	TRBJ2-7	TGCGCCAGCAGCTTCGGAGGGACGTCTGGCTCCTACGAGCAGTACTTC	CASSFGGTSGSYEQYF
few	TRBV4-3	.	TRBJ1-2	TGCGCCAGCAGCCAAGATGTCTCGGGGGCTCGGGGAGGCTACACCTTC	CASSQDVSGARGGYTF
few	TRBV6-1	TRBD1	TRBJ2-3	TGTGCCAGCAGGGGGTATGGGGCAGGGGGCGCTGATACGCAGTATTTT	CASRGYGAGGADTQYF
.	TRBV5-1	.	TRBJ2-2	TGCGCCAGCAGCTATCTCAGGGGGGTGACCGGGGAGCTGTTTTTT	CASSYLRGVTGELFF
.	TRBV7-6	.	TRBJ1-6	TGTGCCAGCAGCGGGGGCCAGGGGACTAATTCACCCCTCCACTTT	CASSGGQGTNSPLHF
many	TRBV5-1	.	TRBJ1-6	TGCGCCAGCAGCTTGGATCCCTATAATTCACCCCTCCACTTT	CASSLDPYNSPLHF
.	TRBV7-2	TRBD1	TRBJ1-6	TGTGCCAGCAGCCCCCGGGACAGGCATAATTCACCCCTCCACTTT	CASSPRDRHNSPLHF
.	TRBV5-5	.	TRBJ1-1	TGTGCCAGCAGCTTGGGAACGGCCACTGAAGCTTTCTTT	CASSLGTATEAFF
many	TRBV11-2	TRBD1	TRBJ2-1	TGTGCCAGCAGACCACAGGGGTCGCGGGAGCAGTTCTTC	CASRPQGSREQFF
few	TRBV5-8	.	TRBJ2-5	TGTGCCAGCCTGTTCGGCGGCCAAGAGACCCAGTACTTC	CASLFGGQETQYF
many	TRBV5-1	TRBD2	TRBJ2-1	TGCGCCAGCAGCTTGGGGACTAGCGGATACAATGAGCAGTTCTTC	CASSLGTSGYNEQFF
few	TRBV10-2	.	TRBJ2-5	TGCGCCAGCACCGGGGTGGACGGAGGGACCCAGTACTTC	CASTGVDGGTQYF
few	TRBV7-2	.	TRBJ1-2	TGTGCCAGCAGCCTATCGTGGGACGGTAGCTATGGCTACACCTTC	CASSLSWDGSYGYTF
.	TRBV25-1	.	TRBJ1-2	TGTGCCAGCAGTGAACCCCCAGGGAGGGGTCCGGAAGGCTACACCTTC	CASSEPPGRGPEGYTF
few	TRBV27	.	TRBJ2-3	TGTGCCAGCAGTTCCCCCCCTGGGGCAGATACGCAGTATTTT	CASSSPPGADTQYF
.	TRBV7-2	TRBD1	TRBJ2-3	TGTGCCAGCAGCACCCGGCGGCAGGGGGCGGGAGATACGCAGTATTTT	CASSTRRQGAGDTQYF
few	TRBV2	.	TRBJ2-3	TGTGCCAGCCAAAAGCTCCTATACACAGATACGCAGTATTTT	CASQKLLYTDTQYF
.	TRBV7-2	.	TRBJ1-5	TGTGCCAGCAGTCCCGGGTCCAAACCCTATCAGCCCCAGCATTTT	CASSPGSKPYQPQHF
few	TRBV4-3	TRBD1	TRBJ1-5	TGCGCCAGCAGCCAAGAGACCACAGGGGGCCAGGCCCAGCATTTT	CASSQETTGGQAQHF
once	TRBV20-1	.	TRBJ1-4	TGCAGTGCTACAGGGACTGCAACTAATGAAAAACTGTTTTTT	CSATGTATNEKLFF
few	TRBV6-2/TRBV6-3	TRBD1	TRBJ1-1	TGTGCCAGCAGCCGTTCAGACAGGGGGCCAAACACTGAAGCTTTCTTT	CASSRSDRGPNTEAFF
few	TRBV7-9	.	TRBJ2-5	TGTGCCAGCAGCAGAACTTGGGACGGAGAGACCCAGTACTTC	CASSRTWDGETQYF
few	TRBV6-1	.	TRBJ1-6	TGTGCCAGCAGTGAGAGGGATGGCTCCTATAATTCACCCCTCCACTTT	CASSERDGSYNSPLHF